Detailed here is one TCR beta chain. Its antigen remains unknown. This specimen belongs to a study of T cell responses to AZD1222 COVID-19 vaccine. Overall study findings and caveats: Donors in the cohort were predominantly white British and more often female, and clonal diversity was possibly underestimated. It was only after the peak T cell response that any repertoires were sampled. Only a handful of people who got AZD1222 tested seropositive at baseline. Reports indicate that nearly half of spike-specific TCRs are directed at unmutated variant regions.

The repertoire was sequenced with immunoSEQ multiplex PCR; TCRdb's copy has only in-frame clones and lacks some. The sample has approximately 120,000 clones, 75% to 90% seen once. Trimming pared 4 bases from V and 0 bases from J, leaving 15 bases between. CDR3 length: 17 amino acids. Germline CDR1 reads MGHDK; CDR2 reads SYGVNS. The V and J genes are TRBV25-1 and TRBJ2-2; possibly TRBD1 or TRBD2 for D (5 bases each). The specimen comprised peripheral blood, sampled on day 0 of AZD1222 vaccination. This receptor was identified in an adult in good health. The CDR3 nucleotides read TGTGCCAGCAGTGCCCCCCGGGACCTCGCGAACACCGGGGAGCTGTTTTTT. It translates to CASSAPRDLANTGELFF. Complete variable domain (other parts from reference TRBV25-1 and TRBJ2-2): EADIYQTPRYLVIGTGKKITLECSQTMGHDKMYWYQQDPGMELHLIHYSYGVNSTEKGDLSSESTVSRIRTEHFPLTLESARPSHTSQYLCASSAPRDLANTGELFFGEGSRLTVL.